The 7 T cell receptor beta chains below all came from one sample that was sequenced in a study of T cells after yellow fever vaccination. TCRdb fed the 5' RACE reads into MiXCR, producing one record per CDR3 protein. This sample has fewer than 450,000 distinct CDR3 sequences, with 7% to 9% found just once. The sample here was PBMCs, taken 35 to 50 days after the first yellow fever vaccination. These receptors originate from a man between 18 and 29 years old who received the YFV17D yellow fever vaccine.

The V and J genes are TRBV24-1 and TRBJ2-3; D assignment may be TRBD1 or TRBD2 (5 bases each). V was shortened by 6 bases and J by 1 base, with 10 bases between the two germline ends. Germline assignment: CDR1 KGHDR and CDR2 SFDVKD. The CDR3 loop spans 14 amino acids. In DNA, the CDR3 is TGTGCCACCAGTCCGGGACGCCGCACAGATACGCAGTATTTT. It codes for CATSPGRRTDTQYF.

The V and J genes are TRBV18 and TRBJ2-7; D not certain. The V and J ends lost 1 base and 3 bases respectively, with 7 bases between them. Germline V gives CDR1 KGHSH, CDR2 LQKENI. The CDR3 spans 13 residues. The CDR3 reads CASSPQEFYEQYV. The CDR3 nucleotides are TGTGCCAGCTCACCACAGGAGTTCTACGAGCAGTACGTC.

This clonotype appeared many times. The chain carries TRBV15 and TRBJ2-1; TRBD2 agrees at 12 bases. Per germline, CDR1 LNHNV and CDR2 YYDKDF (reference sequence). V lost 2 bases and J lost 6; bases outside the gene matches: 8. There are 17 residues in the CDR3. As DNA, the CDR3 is TGTGCCACCAGCAGACAGTCCGGACTAGCGGGGCCCAATGAGCAGTTCTTC. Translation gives CATSRQSGLAGPNEQFF.

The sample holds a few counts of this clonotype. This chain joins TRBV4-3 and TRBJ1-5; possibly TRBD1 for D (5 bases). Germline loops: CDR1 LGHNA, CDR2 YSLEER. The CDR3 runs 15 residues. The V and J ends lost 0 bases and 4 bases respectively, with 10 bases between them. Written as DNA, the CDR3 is TGCGCCAGCAGCCAAGATGGGGGTTTGAATCAGCCCCAGCATTTT. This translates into CASSQDGGLNQPQHF.

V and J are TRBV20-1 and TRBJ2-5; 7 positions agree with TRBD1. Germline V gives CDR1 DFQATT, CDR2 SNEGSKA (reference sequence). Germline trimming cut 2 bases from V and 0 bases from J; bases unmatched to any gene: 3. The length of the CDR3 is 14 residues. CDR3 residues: CSARSTGNQETQYF. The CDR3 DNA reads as TGCAGTGCTAGATCGACAGGGAACCAAGAGACCCAGTACTTC.

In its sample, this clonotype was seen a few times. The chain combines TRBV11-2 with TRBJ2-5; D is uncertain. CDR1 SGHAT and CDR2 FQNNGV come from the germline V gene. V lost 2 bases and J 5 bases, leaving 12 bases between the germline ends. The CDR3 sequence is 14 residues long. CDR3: CASSLRPVGETQYF. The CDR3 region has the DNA TGTGCCAGCAGCTTACGTCCTGTTGGGGAGACCCAGTACTTC.

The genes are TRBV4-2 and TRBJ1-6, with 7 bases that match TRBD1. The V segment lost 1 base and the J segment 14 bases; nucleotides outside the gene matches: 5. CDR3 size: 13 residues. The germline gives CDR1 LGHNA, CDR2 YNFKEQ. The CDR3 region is CASSQGQGLALHF. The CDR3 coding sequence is TGTGCCAGCAGCCAAGGACAGGGTTTGGCCCTCCACTTT.